This T cell receptor beta chain was observed in a study of T cell changes during pregnancy in multiple sclerosis. TCRdb's table, derived via immunoSEQ multiplex PCR, lists solely in-frame clones and lacks some. This table has some 54,000 clones, 94% appearing once. The CDR3 loop spans 16 amino acids. From germline, CDR1 is SGDLS and CDR2 YYNGEE. The V gene lost 0 bases and the J gene lost 1 base, with 10 bases spanning the gap. This receptor was obtained from a female donor with multiple sclerosis, enrolled in a pregnancy study. The specimen was CD8+ T cells from peripheral blood mononuclear cells, collected in the third trimester of pregnancy. The gene calls are TRBV9 and TRBJ2-2; D ambiguous. CDR3 residues: CASSVGGVLNTGELFF. The DNA of the CDR3 is TGTGCCAGCAGCGTAGGCGGCGTTTTGAACACCGGGGAGCTGTTTTTT.